Described below is a single TCR beta chain sequence and its context. Built from TCR beta cDNA, the libraries had unique molecular identifiers in them. TCRdb re-analysed the PCR reads in MiXCR, keeping a single row per CDR3 protein. The table records 400,000 to 500,000 distinct CDR3 sequences, 39% of them present only once. The data originate from a study of post-analysis software for immune sequencing data. This TCR came from a girl aged 2 to 10 with multiple sclerosis. The sample was blood.

CDR3 nucleotide sequence: TGTGCCAGCAGTTTATATGCAGGGGGACAGCCCCAGCATTTT. This gives the protein CASSLYAGGQPQHF. This chain connects TRBV28 to TRBJ1-5; the match to TRBD1 covers 7 bases. The CDR3 spans 14 residues. V was clipped by 1 base and J by 7 bases; unmatched bases: 4. CDR1 is MDHEN and CDR2 is SYDVKM in the germline V gene.